A single sample gave rise to the 31 T cell receptor beta chains below, sequenced in a study of blood T cell repertoires in COVID-19. Libraries were prepared by immunoSEQ multiplex PCR; TCRdb keeps only in-frame clonotypes and omits some of them. Of approximately 210,000 clones in the sample, about nine tenths were seen once. The sequenced material came from PBMCs or T cells enriched from blood (not recorded which). The receptors were gathered from a woman aged 25 to 39 who had recovered from COVID-19.

CDR3 DNA sequence: TGTGCCATCAGAAAAGGACTAGCAGATGAGCAGTTCTTC. Its translation: CAIRKGLADEQFF. V usage is TRBV10-3 and J usage is TRBJ2-1, with 8 nucleotides matching TRBD2. From germline, CDR1 is ENHRY and CDR2 SYGVKD. The CDR3 sequence is 13 residues long. V gave up 6 bases and J gave up 8 bases; unmatched junction bases: 6.

This chain connects TRBV4-2 to TRBJ2-1; TRBD2 aligns across 9 bases. The J segment lost 7 bases and the V segment lost 0 bases, leaving 22 bases of the junction unmatched. The CDR3 consists of 21 residues. Per germline, CDR1 LGHNA and CDR2 YNFKEQ. The CDR3 DNA reads TGTGCCAGCAGCCAAGATTTATGGGCTAGCGGGGTCAAATTTAACGATAATGAGCAGTTCTTC. Translation: CASSQDLWASGVKFNDNEQFF.

This sequence joins TRBV9 and TRBJ1-3; perhaps TRBD1 as D (6 bases). Trimming removed 3 bases at V and 4 bases at J, with 8 bases between. Germline loops: CDR1 SGDLS, CDR2 YYNGEE. The CDR3 is made up of 13 amino acids. This chain's CDR3 is CASSADRGNTIYF. The CDR3 nucleotides are TGTGCCAGCAGCGCAGACAGGGGAAACACCATATATTTT. Drawing the rest from reference TRBV9 and TRBJ1-3, the complete variable domain is DSGVTQTPKHLITATGQRVTLRCSPRSGDLSVYWYQQSLDQGLQFLIQYYNGEERAKGNILERFSAQQFPDLHSELNLSSLELGDSALYFCASSADRGNTIYFGEGSWLTVV.

V is TRBV11-2 and J is TRBJ1-4; 8 bases match TRBD1. V lost 7 bases to trimming and J lost 6 bases; unmatched junction nucleotides: 7. This CDR3 is built from 14 residues. Germline V gene lookup returns CDR1 SGHAT and CDR2 FQNNGV. Written as DNA, the CDR3 is TGTGCCAGCAACCCAGGGGGCTCGGATGAAAAACTGTTTTTT. Translating gives CASNPGGSDEKLFF. Together with reference TRBV11-2 and TRBJ1-4, the CDR3 gives the full variable domain: EAGVAQSPRYKIIEKRQSVAFWCNPISGHATLYWYQQILGQGPKLLIQFQNNGVVDDSQLPKDRFSAERLKGVDSTLKIQPAKLEDSAVYLCASNPGGSDEKLFFGSGTQLSVL.

The chain employs TRBV11-3 and TRBJ2-7, with no clear D. The CDR3 runs to 17 residues. V gave up 1 base and J gave up 3 bases, with 19 bases separating them. Germline CDR1 reads SGHNT; CDR2 reads YENEEA. This CDR3 is CASSLGDSPPKYYEQYF. For the CDR3, the DNA is TGTGCCAGCAGCTTAGGCGACTCCCCGCCGAAGTACTACGAGCAGTACTTC.

The V and J genes are TRBV3-1 (or the pseudogene TRBV3-2) and TRBJ2-2; tentatively, D is TRBD2 (5 bases). Looked up from germline, CDR1 is LGHDT and CDR2 is YNNKEL (reference sequence). The CDR3 consists of 16 residues. Deletions cut 0 bases from V and 5 bases from J, with 13 bases between. CDR3 DNA sequence: TGTGCCAGCAGCCAAGATGCCTCCCGGAGGACCGGGGAGCTGTTTTTT. It codes for CASSQDASRRTGELFF.

This chain links TRBV5-4 with TRBJ2-3; 11 bases match TRBD2. Trimming removed 4 bases from V and 0 bases from J; junction bases left unmatched: 4. The CDR3 is made up of 16 amino acids. The germline V gene has CDR1 SGHNT and CDR2 YYREEE (reference sequence). CDR3 nucleotide sequence: TGTGCCAGCAGCAGGGGACTAGCGGAAAGCACAGATACGCAGTATTTT. Translated: CASSRGLAESTDTQYF.

This chain links TRBV7-8 with TRBJ1-2; the match to TRBD1 covers 7 bases. The V and J ends lost 4 bases and 8 bases, in that order; junction bases with no gene match: 7. Looked up from germline, CDR1 is SGHVS and CDR2 is FQNEAQ. This CDR3 is 13 amino acids long. The CDR3 DNA reads as TGTGCCAGCAGCTCTGGGGACAGTTCCGGCTACACCTTC. Its protein product is CASSSGDSSGYTF.

The gene calls are TRBV29-1 and TRBJ1-1; D is uncertain. The V end lost 4 bases, the J end lost 3 bases, and 9 bases lay between the germline ends. The CDR3 has 12 amino acids. Per germline, CDR1 SQVTM and CDR2 ANQGSEA. CDR3 in DNA: TGCAGCGTTGTTCGGGGTCACACTGAAGCTTTCTTT. Translated, it gives CSVVRGHTEAFF. The full variable domain, completed using reference TRBV29-1 and TRBJ1-1, is SAVISQKPSRDICQRGTSLTIQCQVDSQVTMMFWYRQQPGQSLTLIATANQGSEATYESGFVIDKFPISRPNLTFSTLTVSNMSPEDSSIYLCSVVRGHTEAFFGQGTRLTVV.

The rearrangement links TRBV14 to TRBJ2-7; TRBD2 matches at 8 bases. The J segment lost 0 bases and the V segment lost 3 bases, leaving 13 bases of the junction unmatched. From germline, CDR1 is SGHDN and CDR2 FVKESK. The CDR3 extends over 18 amino acids. CDR3 DNA: TGTGCCAGCAGCCATTCGGAGCCCGGCGGGGGGACCTCCTACGAGCAGTACTTC. It specifies CASSHSEPGGGTSYEQYF.

The chain couples TRBV14 to TRBJ1-6; D is ambiguous. Germline assignment: CDR1 SGHDN and CDR2 FVKESK. This CDR3 contains 13 residues. Trimming cost V 2 bases and J 14 bases, with 13 bases left between them. The CDR3 coding sequence is TGTGCCAGCAGCCAATTTCTGTATTCGGCCCTCCACTTT. Protein product: CASSQFLYSALHF.

This clone has a single count. The rearrangement joins TRBV3-1 (or the pseudogene TRBV3-2) to TRBJ2-3; no reliable D call. This CDR3 spans 16 amino acids. V was trimmed by 6 bases and J by 1 base, leaving 17 bases between them. Looked up from germline, CDR1 is LGHDT and CDR2 is YNNKEL (reference sequence). The CDR3 region has the DNA TGTGCCAGCAGTCACTCGCCCCGATCGGGCACAGATACGCAGTATTTT. As protein: CASSHSPRSGTDTQYF.

V gene TRBV28 combines with J gene TRBJ1-5; a weak D match, TRBD1 (6 bases). Germline CDR1 reads MDHEN; CDR2 reads SYDVKM. Trimming left V 3 bases short and J 14 bases short, with 11 bases between. This CDR3 has 11 residues. The CDR3 is CASSLPGVEHF. CDR3 sequence (DNA): TGTGCCAGCAGTTTGCCAGGGGTTGAGCATTTT.

Only one count was recorded for this clone. This rearrangement joins TRBV7-2 to TRBJ2-1, with 8 bases aligning to TRBD2. This CDR3 contains 17 residues. J gave up 6 bases and V 0 bases, and 10 bases lay outside the gene matches. Germline V CDR1 and CDR2: SGHTA, FQGNSA. The CDR3 spells CASSLAIRAGALNEQFF. The CDR3 region has the DNA TGTGCCAGCAGCTTAGCGATCCGAGCGGGAGCACTCAATGAGCAGTTCTTC.

This chain joins TRBV5-1 and TRBJ2-7; D is unresolved. Germline CDR1 reads SGHRS; CDR2 reads YFSETQ. The CDR3 totals 12 residues. Deletions cut 2 bases from V and 4 bases from J, with 7 bases between. CDR3 protein: CASSLSQYEQYF. The CDR3 region has the DNA TGCGCCAGCAGCTTATCGCAGTACGAGCAGTACTTC.

The chain employs TRBV10-3 and TRBJ1-2, with D maybe TRBD1 (6 bases). This CDR3 has 14 amino acids. The V gene lost 6 bases and the J gene lost 5 bases, with 16 bases spanning the gap. Per germline, CDR1 ENHRY and CDR2 SYGVKD. The CDR3 bases are TGTGCCATCAGGGAGACAGGCCGGTCGTATGGCTACACCTTC. It codes for CAIRETGRSYGYTF.

This clone was detected once. The chain employs TRBV29-1 and TRBJ2-3; 10 bases agree with TRBD2. Germline V CDR1 and CDR2: SQVTM, ANQGSEA. Trimming took 7 bases from V and 6 from J; bases not matched to a gene: 10. The CDR3 runs 14 residues. The CDR3 spells CSGRASGSHDTQYF. The CDR3 bases are TGCAGCGGACGGGCTAGCGGGAGCCACGATACGCAGTATTTT.

The chain has TRBV7-6 and TRBJ2-1, with 12 bases lining up with TRBD2. This CDR3 contains 15 residues. Germline CDR1 and CDR2: SGHVS and FNYEAQ. With V trimmed by 5 bases and J by 5 bases, 4 bases remained unmatched. The CDR3, as DNA: TGTGCCAGCAGCCCCGGACTAGCGGGGAACAATGAGCAGTTCTTC. Its protein is CASSPGLAGNNEQFF.

The genes are TRBV5-6 and TRBJ1-2; TRBD1 agrees at 7 bases. The V and J ends lost 0 bases and 2 bases, in that order; junction bases with no gene match: 4. Germline V CDR1 and CDR2: SGHDT, YYEEEE. CDR3 size: 15 residues. The CDR3 here is CASSLDRGGNYGYTF. CDR3 DNA sequence: TGTGCCAGCAGCTTGGACAGGGGCGGGAACTATGGCTACACCTTC.

The rearrangement links TRBV19 to TRBJ2-2, with D hard to call. Germline values: CDR1 LNHDA, CDR2 SQIVND (reference sequence). The CDR3 length is 18 residues. V dropped 8 bases and J dropped 0 bases, with 22 bases sitting between them. CDR3 DNA: TGTGCCAGTTCTAAATATGCAGGTGGGCATACGAACACCGGGGAGCTGTTTTTT. It codes for CASSKYAGGHTNTGELFF.

V gene TRBV20-1 combines with J gene TRBJ1-5, with D possibly TRBD1 on 5 matching bases. The CDR3 totals 13 residues. Germline lookup yields CDR1 DFQATT and CDR2 SNEGSKA (reference sequence). Trimming cost V 3 bases and J 5 bases, with 11 bases left between them. CDR3 sequence (DNA): TGCAGTGCTAGTCCCAGGGCGCATCAGCCCCAGCATTTT. Translated, it gives CSASPRAHQPQHF.

The genes are TRBV6-2 or TRBV6-3 and TRBJ2-3; D remains ambiguous. V lost 2 bases to trimming and J lost 11 bases, with 8 bases between them. CDR3 length: 11 amino acids. CDR1 and CDR2 from the germline V gene are MNHEY and SVGEGT. CDR3 sequence reads: CASSYGPLQYF. In DNA form, the CDR3 reads TGTGCCAGCAGTTACGGTCCACTGCAGTATTTT.

The rearrangement joins TRBV5-4 to TRBJ1-1, with D perhaps matching TRBD1 (5 bases). CDR1 is SGHNT and CDR2 is YYREEE in the germline V gene (reference sequence). The CDR3 covers 13 residues. The V end lost 2 bases, the J end lost 3 bases, and 8 bases lay between the germline ends. CDR3: CASSLDSYTEAFF. CDR3 sequence (DNA): TGTGCCAGCAGCTTAGACAGTTACACTGAAGCTTTCTTT.

This clone was seen once. This chain links TRBV29-1 with TRBJ1-2; 7 bases fit TRBD1. There are 12 residues in the CDR3. V trimming: 8 bases; J trimming: 2 bases; junction bases outside the gene matches: 5. Germline loops: CDR1 SQVTM, CDR2 ANQGSEA. The DNA of the CDR3 is TGCAGCTTCGGGACAGAGAACTATGGCTACACCTTC. This gives the protein CSFGTENYGYTF.

In its sample, this clone was seen a few times. The chain carries TRBV15 and TRBJ2-5; 8 bases are a match to TRBD1. V was pared by 1 base and J by 2 bases, with 12 bases of the junction left unmatched. CDR3 size: 18 residues. Germline CDR1 LNHNV, CDR2 YYDKDF (reference sequence). The CDR3 nucleotides read TGTGCCACCAGCAGAGTTGGGTTGGGCAGGGGGCCTCAAGAGACCCAGTACTTC. Amino acids: CATSRVGLGRGPQETQYF.

The chain joins TRBV28 to TRBJ1-2, with D unclear. This CDR3 comprises 13 residues. Trimming took 5 bases from V and 4 from J, leaving 11 bases between them. CDR1 and CDR2 from the germline V gene are MDHEN and SYDVKM. The CDR3 reads CASSLSNSYGYTF. CDR3 coding DNA: TGTGCCAGCAGTCTATCTAACAGCTATGGCTACACCTTC.

V gene TRBV7-8 combines with J gene TRBJ2-5; D not resolved. The CDR3 is made up of 14 amino acids. Germline CDR1 reads SGHVS; CDR2 reads FQNEAQ. V dropped 7 bases and J dropped 0 bases, with 12 bases sitting between them. Here the CDR3 reads CASILTEYQETQYF. CDR3 DNA sequence: TGTGCCAGCATCCTCACGGAGTACCAAGAGACCCAGTACTTC.

The V and J genes are TRBV6-5 and TRBJ1-3; D may be TRBD1 (5 bases). Looked up from germline, CDR1 is MNHEY and CDR2 is SVGAGI. CDR3 length: 16 residues. Between the trimmed V and J ends, which lost 1 base and 2 bases, there was a span of 12 bases. The CDR3 loop reads CASSYYSTETGNTIYF. CDR3 bases: TGTGCCAGCAGTTACTATTCGACAGAAACTGGAAACACCATATATTTT.

The rearrangement uses TRBV11-3 and TRBJ2-5; 7 nucleotides line up with TRBD2. Germline CDR1 SGHNT, CDR2 YENEEA. CDR3 length equals 14 residues. With 5 bases clipped from V and 4 bases from J, the junction kept 7 bases outside the gene matches. CDR3 residues: CASSLTSAGETQYF. The CDR3, as DNA: TGTGCCAGCAGCCTTACTAGCGCCGGAGAGACCCAGTACTTC.

The table lists this clone with a few counts. This chain uses TRBV13 with TRBJ1-4; TRBD1 agrees at 9 bases. Trimming removed 0 bases from V and 8 bases from J; junction bases left unmatched: 4. CDR1 is PRHDT, CDR2 FYEKMQ, per germline (reference sequence). The CDR3 extends over 15 amino acids. The CDR3 bases are TGTGCCAGCAGCTTAGGCAGGACAGGGGCCGAAAAACTGTTTTTT. It codes for CASSLGRTGAEKLFF. The full variable domain, with the rest looked up from reference TRBV13 and TRBJ1-4, is AAGVIQSPRHLIKEKRETATLKCYPIPRHDTVYWYQQGPGQDPQFLISFYEKMQSDKGSIPDRFSAQQFSDYHSELNMSSLELGDSALYFCASSLGRTGAEKLFFGSGTQLSVL.

V gene TRBV4-3 combines with J gene TRBJ1-5, with D maybe TRBD1 (5 bases). The CDR3 contains 13 residues. In germline, CDR1 is LGHNA, CDR2 YSLEER. Trimming took off 0 bases at V and 9 bases at J, with 9 bases between the two ends. The CDR3 coding sequence is TGCGCCAGCAGCCAAGAGGTGGGGGGGCCCCAGCATTTT. Protein: CASSQEVGGPQHF.